This note documents a single T cell receptor (beta chain) sequence. The antigen remains undetermined. Then a second PCR, running roughly 7 to 11 cycles, was carried out with a sample-barcoded 5' primer and a J-beta primer mix. TCRdb passed the 5' RACE reads through MiXCR, listing each CDR3 protein once. The table lists about 1.8 million distinct CDR3 sequences, around half of them singletons, with approximately 2.1% in the top ten. This specimen comes from a study of blood T cells in healthy people across ages. Findings of the study overall: When set beside aged donors, long-lived donors presented more naive CD4+ cells and higher diversity.

The CDR3 is 15 residues long. V lost 2 bases, J lost 3 bases, and 13 bases lay in between. This TCR was recovered from a woman aged 40 to 50 in good health. The specimen was blood. The V call is TRBV12-3 or TRBV12-4, the J call TRBJ1-2; D is perhaps TRBD1 (6 bases). The CDR3 DNA reads as TGTGCCAGCAGTTTAAATTTGGGGGGCGACTATGGCTACACCTTC. This sequence encodes CASSLNLGGDYGYTF.